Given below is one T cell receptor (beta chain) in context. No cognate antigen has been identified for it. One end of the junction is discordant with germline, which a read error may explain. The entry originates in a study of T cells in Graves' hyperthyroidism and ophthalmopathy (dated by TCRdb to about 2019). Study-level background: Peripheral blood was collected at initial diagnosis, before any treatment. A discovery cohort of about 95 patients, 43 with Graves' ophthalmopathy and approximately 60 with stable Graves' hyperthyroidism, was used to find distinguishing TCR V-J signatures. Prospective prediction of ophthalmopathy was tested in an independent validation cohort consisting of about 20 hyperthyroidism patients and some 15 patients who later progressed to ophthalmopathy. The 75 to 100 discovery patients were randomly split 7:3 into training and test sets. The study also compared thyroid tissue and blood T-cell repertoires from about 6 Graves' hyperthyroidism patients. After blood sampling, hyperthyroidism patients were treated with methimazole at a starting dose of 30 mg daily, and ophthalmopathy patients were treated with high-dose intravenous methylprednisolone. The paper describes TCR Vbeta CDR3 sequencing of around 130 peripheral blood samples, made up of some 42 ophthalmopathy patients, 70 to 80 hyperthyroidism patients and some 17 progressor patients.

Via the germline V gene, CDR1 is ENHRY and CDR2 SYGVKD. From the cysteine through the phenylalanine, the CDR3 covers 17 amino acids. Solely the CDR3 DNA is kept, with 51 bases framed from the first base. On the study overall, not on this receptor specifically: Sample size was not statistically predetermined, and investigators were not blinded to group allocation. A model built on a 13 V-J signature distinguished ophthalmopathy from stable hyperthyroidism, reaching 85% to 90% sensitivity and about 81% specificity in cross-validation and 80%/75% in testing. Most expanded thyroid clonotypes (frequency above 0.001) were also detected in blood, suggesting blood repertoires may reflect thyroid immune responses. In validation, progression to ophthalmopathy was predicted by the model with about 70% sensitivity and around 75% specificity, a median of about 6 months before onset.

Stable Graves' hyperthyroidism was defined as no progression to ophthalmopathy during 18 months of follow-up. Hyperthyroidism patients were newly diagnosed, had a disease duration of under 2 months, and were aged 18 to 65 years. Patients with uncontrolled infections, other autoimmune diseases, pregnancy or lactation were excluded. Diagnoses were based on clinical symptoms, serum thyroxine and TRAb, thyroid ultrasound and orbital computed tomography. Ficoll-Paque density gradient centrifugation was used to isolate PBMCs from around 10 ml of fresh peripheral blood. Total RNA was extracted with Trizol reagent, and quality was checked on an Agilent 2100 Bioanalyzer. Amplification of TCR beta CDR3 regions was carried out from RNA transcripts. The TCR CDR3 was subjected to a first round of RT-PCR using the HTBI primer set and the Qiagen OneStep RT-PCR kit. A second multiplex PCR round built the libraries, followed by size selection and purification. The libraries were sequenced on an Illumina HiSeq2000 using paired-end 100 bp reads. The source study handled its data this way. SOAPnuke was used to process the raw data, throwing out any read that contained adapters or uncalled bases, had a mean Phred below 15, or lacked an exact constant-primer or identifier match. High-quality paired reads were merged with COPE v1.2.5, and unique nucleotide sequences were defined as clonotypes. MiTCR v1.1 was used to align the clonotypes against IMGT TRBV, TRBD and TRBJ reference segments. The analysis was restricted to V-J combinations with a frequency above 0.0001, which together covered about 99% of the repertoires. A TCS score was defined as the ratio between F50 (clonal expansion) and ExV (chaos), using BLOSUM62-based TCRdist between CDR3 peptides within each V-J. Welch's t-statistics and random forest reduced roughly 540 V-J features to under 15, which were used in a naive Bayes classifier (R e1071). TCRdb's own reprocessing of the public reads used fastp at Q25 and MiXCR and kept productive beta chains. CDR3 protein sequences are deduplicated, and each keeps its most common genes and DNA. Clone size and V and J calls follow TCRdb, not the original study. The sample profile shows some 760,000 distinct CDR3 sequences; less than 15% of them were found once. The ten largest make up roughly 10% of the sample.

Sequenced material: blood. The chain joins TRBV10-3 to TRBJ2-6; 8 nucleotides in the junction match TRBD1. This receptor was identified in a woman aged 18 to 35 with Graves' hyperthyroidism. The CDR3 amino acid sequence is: CAISAGGPSSGANVPTF. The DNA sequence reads TGTGCCATCAGCGCAGGGGGCCCCTCATCTGGGGCCAACGTCCCGACTTTC.